Each of the 28 T cell receptor beta chains below was sequenced from the same sample in a study of T-cell reconstitution after alpha-beta-depleted transplantation in children. The library targeted TCRbeta and was prepared with unique molecular identifiers. TCRdb reprocessed the PCR reads via MiXCR and lists one record per CDR3 protein. The sample includes 150,000 to 250,000 distinct CDR3 sequences, 5% to 7.5% of them seen just once. This specimen consisted of PBMCs, obtained before TCRalphabeta/CD19-depleted stem cell transplant. The receptor set was obtained from a girl under three years old with combined immunodeficiency, due to receive a stem cell transplant.

The table lists this clonotype with many counts. The chain links TRBV7-6 to TRBJ2-3; D unclear. The germline gives CDR1 SGHVS, CDR2 FNYEAQ. Deletions cut 5 bases from V and 2 bases from J, with 14 bases between. This CDR3 comprises 15 residues. The CDR3 DNA is TGTGCCAGCAGCAGCCCGGGCCAGGACACAGATACGCAGTATTTT. As protein: CASSSPGQDTDTQYF.

The V and J genes are TRBV20-1 and TRBJ1-5; D unclear. This CDR3 comprises 16 residues. Germline lookup yields CDR1 DFQATT and CDR2 SNEGSKA (reference sequence). The V end lost 0 bases, the J end lost 0 bases, and 12 bases lay between the germline ends. CDR3 nucleotides: TGCAGTGCTAGAGAGGAGCCTCCCTATAGCAATCAGCCCCAGCATTTT. Its translation is CSAREEPPYSNQPQHF.

This clonotype appeared many times. The J gene is TRBJ1-1, the V gene TRBV4-3; D is unresolved. The CDR3 has 14 amino acids. Germline values: CDR1 LGHNA, CDR2 YSLEER. V was shortened by 1 base and J by 4 bases, with 10 bases between the two germline ends. CDR3 residues: CASSQGQFGTEAFF. The CDR3 DNA is TGCGCCAGCAGCCAAGGGCAGTTTGGCACTGAAGCTTTCTTT.

There are many counts of this clonotype. This sequence joins TRBV20-1 and TRBJ2-3; TRBD1 matches 9 bases. Germline V gene lookup returns CDR1 DFQATT and CDR2 SNEGSKA (reference sequence). Trimming at V came to 5 bases and at J to 4 bases, leaving 13 bases not matched to a gene. This CDR3 contains 16 residues. In DNA, the CDR3 is TGCAGTGCTGCAGAGGGGACAGGGTCGTTTGCAGATACGCAGTATTTT. It translates to CSAAEGTGSFADTQYF.

This clonotype was observed at least ten times. The chain uses TRBV4-3 and TRBJ1-4, with D tentatively TRBD1 (5 bases). This CDR3 spans 14 amino acids. The ends were cut back, 1 base at V and 8 bases at J, with 11 bases in the middle. From germline, CDR1 is LGHNA and CDR2 YSLEER. The CDR3 reads CASSQVGSGEKLFF. The CDR3 region has the DNA TGCGCCAGCAGCCAAGTGGGGTCAGGGGAAAAACTGTTTTTT.

Many counts were recorded for this clonotype. V and J are TRBV20-1 and TRBJ2-1, with 9 bases aligning to TRBD1. Germline trimming cut 3 bases from V and 5 bases from J; bases unmatched to any gene: 8. Germline CDR1 and CDR2: DFQATT and SNEGSKA (reference sequence). This CDR3 spans 15 amino acids. The CDR3 here is CSARTGTGINNEQFF. Here the CDR3 DNA reads TGCAGTGCTAGGACCGGGACAGGGATCAACAATGAGCAGTTCTTC.

CDR3 in DNA: TGTGCCAGCAGCCAAGTTAGCGGGGCCTACACAGATACGCAGTATTTT. Translated, it gives CASSQVSGAYTDTQYF. V is TRBV3-1 and J is TRBJ2-3, with TRBD2 identical over 8 bases. The CDR3 contains 16 residues. CDR1 is LGHDT and CDR2 is YNNKEL in the germline V gene (reference sequence). V gave up 1 base and J gave up 2 bases; unmatched junction bases: 5.

This clonotype was observed a few times. The chain uses TRBV4-2 and TRBJ2-5; 7 bases align to TRBD1. The CDR3 has 19 amino acids. Germline V lookup: CDR1 LGHNA, CDR2 YNFKEQ. With V trimmed by 4 bases and J by 1 base, 18 bases remained unmatched. The CDR3 loop reads CASSRGRQGSKGFQETQYF. As DNA, the CDR3 is TGTGCCAGCAGCCGGGGAAGACAGGGCTCCAAGGGATTCCAAGAGACCCAGTACTTC.

This clonotype was recorded many times. The rearrangement links TRBV25-1 to TRBJ2-1, with 11 bases matching TRBD2. From germline, CDR1 is MGHDK and CDR2 SYGVNS. This CDR3 is 15 amino acids long. The trim removed 2 bases at V and 3 bases at J, leaving 0 bases unmatched. The CDR3 DNA reads TGTGCCAGCAGTGAAGGGACTAGCGGCTACAATGAGCAGTTCTTC. Translated: CASSEGTSGYNEQFF.

This clonotype was recorded many times. The J gene is TRBJ2-3, the V gene TRBV2; D is undetermined. Trimming took off 1 base at V and 2 bases at J, with 4 bases between the two ends. The CDR3 consists of 13 residues. Germline V lookup: CDR1 SNHLY, CDR2 FYNNEI. The CDR3 spells CASSEEITDTQYF. DNA for the CDR3: TGTGCCAGCAGTGAAGAAATCACAGATACGCAGTATTTT.

This clonotype has a count of ten or more. The chain uses TRBV9 and TRBJ2-7; tentative D call: TRBD2 (5 bases). V gave up 4 bases and J gave up 4 bases, with 27 bases separating them. Germline V gene lookup returns CDR1 SGDLS and CDR2 YYNGEE. This CDR3 comprises 18 residues. CDR3 residues: CASSISRTASRTSYEQYF. The CDR3 DNA reads TGTGCCAGCAGCATAAGTAGGACTGCTAGCCGAACTTCGTACGAGCAGTACTTC. The whole variable domain, filled in from reference TRBV9 and TRBJ2-7, reads DSGVTQTPKHLITATGQRVTLRCSPRSGDLSVYWYQQSLDQGLQFLIQYYNGEERAKGNILERFSAQQFPDLHSELNLSSLELGDSALYFCASSISRTASRTSYEQYFGPGTRLTVT.

This clonotype showed up just a few times. V and J are TRBV7-9 and TRBJ2-7, with a possible D match to TRBD2 (7 bases). Trimming removed 1 base from V and 6 bases from J, with 16 bases in between. This CDR3 spans 15 amino acids. Germline V gene sequence: CDR1 SEHNR, CDR2 FQNEAQ (reference sequence). The CDR3 is CASSLGTAGRPEQYF. The CDR3 bases are TGTGCCAGCAGCTTAGGGACAGCGGGGAGGCCCGAGCAGTACTTC.

This clonotype was seen ten or more times. The chain joins TRBV29-1 to TRBJ1-1; TRBD1 agrees at 9 bases. Germline V CDR1 and CDR2: SQVTM, ANQGSEA. V shed 2 bases, J shed 6 bases, and the junction held 7 bases outside the gene matches. This CDR3 is built from 14 residues. DNA of the CDR3: TGCAGCGTTGAACCAGGGACAGGGTTCGCTGAAGCTTTCTTT. Its translation is CSVEPGTGFAEAFF.

This clonotype was seen ten or more times. This chain connects TRBV7-6 to TRBJ2-7; D is unclear. Per germline, CDR1 SGHVS and CDR2 FNYEAQ. CDR3 size: 12 residues. The germline V and J ends were trimmed by 5 bases and 6 bases, with 11 bases remaining between them. The CDR3, as DNA: TGTGCCAGCAGCCGGTCCCCGGGCGAGCAGTACTTC. It specifies CASSRSPGEQYF.

This clonotype showed up many times. The germline gene is not matched at one end of the junction; a read error may be the cause. This chain joins TRBV7-2 and TRBJ2-3, with D possibly matching TRBD2 (5 bases). Germline V CDR1 and CDR2: SGHTA, FQGNSA. CDR3 length equals 11 residues. The CDR3 DNA is TGTGCCAGCAGCTTAAACCCAGGACTTCATTTT. Amino acids: CASSLNPGLHF.

This clonotype occurred many times. The chain employs TRBV6-2 or TRBV6-3 and TRBJ2-1, with TRBD1 matching 7 bases. The CDR3 length is 13 residues. The junction had 4 bases not matched to a gene; V was cut back by 4 bases and J by 7 bases. Germline lookup yields CDR1 MNHEY and CDR2 SVGEGT. CDR3 residues: CASSSTGSNEQFF. CDR3 in DNA: TGTGCCAGCAGTTCGACAGGGTCTAATGAGCAGTTCTTC.

This clonotype was seen a handful of times. This may arise from a read error, as a much more abundant clone is one base away. The chain joins TRBV7-9 to TRBJ2-2, with no clear D. Germline V gives CDR1 SEHNR, CDR2 FQNEAQ (reference sequence). There are 12 residues in the CDR3. The ends were cut back, 7 bases at V and 1 base at J, with 4 bases in the middle. CDR3 sequence: CASTLNTGELFF. In DNA, the CDR3 is TGTGCCAGCACCCTGAACACCGGGGAGCTGTTTTTT.

Regarding this clonotype: The junction departs from the called germline gene at one end, perhaps through a read error. The chain uses TRBV14 and TRBJ2-1; tentative D call: TRBD1 (8 bases). The germline V gene encodes CDR1 SGHDN and CDR2 FVKESK. The CDR3 is 24 amino acids. This chain's CDR3 is CASSRHPEAANFGQGGSKYNERFF. The CDR3 region has the DNA TGTGCCAGCAGCCGACACCCAGAAGCGGCAAATTTTGGACAGGGAGGGAGCAAGTACAATGAGCGGTTCTTC.

This clonotype was seen repeatedly, ten times or more. The rearrangement joins TRBV9 to TRBJ2-3, with D uncertain. Germline CDR1 SGDLS, CDR2 YYNGEE. V shed 0 bases and J shed 2 bases, with 7 bases lying between them. The CDR3 consists of 14 residues. The CDR3 region is CASSVDGYTDTQYF. The CDR3, as DNA: TGTGCCAGCAGCGTAGACGGGTACACAGATACGCAGTATTTT.

This clonotype was observed at least ten times. The rearrangement joins TRBV11-2 to TRBJ2-1; 11 bases fit TRBD2. Unmatched junction bases numbered 4, after V lost 3 bases and J lost 9 bases. This CDR3 region has 14 residues. The germline gives CDR1 SGHAT, CDR2 FQNNGV. CDR3 nucleotides: TGTGCCAGCAGCTTTCTAGCGGGAGGAGGTGAGCAGTTCTTC. It yields the protein CASSFLAGGGEQFF.

This clonotype was picked up many times. This chain joins TRBV11-2 and TRBJ2-5; D may match TRBD1 or TRBD2 (6 bases each). This CDR3 is built from 17 residues. Germline lookup yields CDR1 SGHAT and CDR2 FQNNGV. V was cut by 6 bases and J by 5 bases, with 25 bases left in between. CDR3 region: CASSLPVGGGRWETQYF. The DNA for the CDR3 is TGTGCCAGCAGTTTACCTGTTGGAGGGGGGCGCTGGGAGACCCAGTACTTC.

This clonotype was recorded a few times. A junction end diverges from the germline sequence, so it may reflect a read error. The chain employs TRBV12-3 or TRBV12-4 and TRBJ2-7; D remains unclear. CDR3 length: 18 residues. Here the CDR3 DNA reads TGTGCCAGCTGTTTAGGTTTGAGGCGAGCCCGAGTGGGTCGAGAGCAGTACTTC. As protein: CASCLGLRRARVGREQYF.

The chain is built from TRBV7-6 and TRBJ2-1, with D uncertain. From germline, CDR1 is SGHVS and CDR2 FNYEAQ. V gave up 5 bases and J gave up 0 bases, with 14 bases separating them. This CDR3 region has 16 residues. The CDR3 protein is CASSTDAFHSYNEQFF. CDR3 nucleotide sequence: TGTGCCAGCAGCACCGACGCCTTTCACTCCTACAATGAGCAGTTCTTC.

This clonotype occurred many times. CDR3 in DNA: TGTGCCAGCAGCGTAGAGGCCGGATACGAGCAGTACTTC. It yields the protein CASSVEAGYEQYF. The chain carries TRBV9 and TRBJ2-7, with no clear D. CDR1 is SGDLS and CDR2 is YYNGEE in the germline V gene. The CDR3 extends over 13 amino acids. V was cut by 0 bases and J by 4 bases, with 8 bases left in between.

Comments on this clonotype: Sequence at one end of the junction differs from germline and may be a read error. The genes are TRBV2 and TRBJ2-7; TRBD1 might be the D (5 bases). In germline, CDR1 is SNHLY, CDR2 FYNNEI. The CDR3 is 14 amino acids. CDR3 residues: CASSEALVLHRQSF. For the CDR3, the DNA is TGTGCCAGCAGTGAAGCGCTTGTGCTCCACAGACAGAGCTTC.

There are many counts of this clonotype. The CDR3 loop reads CASSQAGINYGYTF. CDR3 nucleotides: TGTGCCAGCAGCCAAGCAGGGATTAACTATGGCTACACCTTC. The gene calls are TRBV4-2 and TRBJ1-2, with a tentative D call TRBD1 (5 bases). Germline V gene data show CDR1 as LGHNA and CDR2 as YNFKEQ. V lost 1 base, J lost 1 base, and 7 bases lay in between. This CDR3 spans 14 amino acids.

The CDR3 loop is CSARDLAGEGYEQYF. The CDR3 region has the DNA TGCAGTGCTAGAGACCTAGCGGGAGAAGGTTACGAGCAGTACTTC. The rearrangement links TRBV20-1 to TRBJ2-7; 10 nucleotides align to TRBD2. This CDR3 is built from 15 residues. Germline V gene sequence: CDR1 DFQATT, CDR2 SNEGSKA (reference sequence). The V gene end was trimmed by 0 bases and the J gene end by 4 bases; junction bases not matched to a gene: 6.

This clonotype appeared many times. V usage is TRBV7-9 and J usage is TRBJ2-3; D unclear. Germline CDR1 is SEHNR and CDR2 is FQNEAQ (reference sequence). This CDR3 contains 12 residues. Trimming pared 4 bases from V and 2 bases from J, leaving 4 bases between. In nucleotides, the CDR3 is TGTGCCAGCAGCTCACACACAGATACGCAGTATTTT. Protein sequence: CASSSHTDTQYF.